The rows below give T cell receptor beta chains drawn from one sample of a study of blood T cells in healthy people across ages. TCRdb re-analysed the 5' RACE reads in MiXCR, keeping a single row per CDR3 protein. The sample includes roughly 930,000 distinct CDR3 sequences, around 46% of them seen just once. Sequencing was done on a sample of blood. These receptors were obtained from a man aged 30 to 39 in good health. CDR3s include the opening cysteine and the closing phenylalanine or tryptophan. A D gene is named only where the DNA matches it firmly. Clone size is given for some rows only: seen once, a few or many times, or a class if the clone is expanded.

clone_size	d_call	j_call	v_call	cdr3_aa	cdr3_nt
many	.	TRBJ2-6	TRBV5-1	CASSIDSGANVLTF	TGCGCCAGCAGTATAGATTCTGGGGCCAACGTCCTGACTTTC
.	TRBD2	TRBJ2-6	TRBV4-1	CASSQDGGGVGANVLTF	TGCGCCAGCAGCCAAGATGGGGGAGGGGTCGGGGCCAACGTCCTGACTTTC
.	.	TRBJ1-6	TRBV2	CASSEALPRSPLHF	TGTGCCAGCAGTGAAGCGCTTCCAAGATCACCCCTCCACTTT
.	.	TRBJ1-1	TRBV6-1	CASSETGRNTEAFF	TGTGCCAGCAGTGAAACAGGGAGAAACACTGAAGCTTTCTTT
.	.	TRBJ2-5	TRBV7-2	CASSPLPYGQYF	TGTGCCAGCAGCCCCCTACCTTACGGGCAGTACTTC
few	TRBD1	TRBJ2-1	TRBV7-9	CASSPGQGDNEQFF	TGTGCCAGCAGCCCGGGACAGGGCGACAATGAGCAGTTCTTC
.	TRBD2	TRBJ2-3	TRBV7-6	CASSFAAGGPDTQYF	TGTGCCAGCAGCTTTGCCGCGGGGGGTCCAGATACGCAGTATTTT
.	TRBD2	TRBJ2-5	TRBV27	CASSLLPGLAEQETQYF	TGTGCCAGCAGTTTACTGCCGGGACTAGCGGAACAAGAGACCCAGTACTTC
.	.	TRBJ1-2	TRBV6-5	CASSLRSAQSADGYTF	TGTGCCAGCAGTTTAAGATCGGCACAAAGCGCGGATGGCTACACCTTC
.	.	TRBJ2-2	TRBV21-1	CASSKELPRRKPNTGELFF	TGTGCCAGCAGCAAAGAACTTCCCCGGAGGAAACCGAACACCGGGGAGCTGTTTTTT
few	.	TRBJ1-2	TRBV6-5	CASSGDPLDGYTF	TGTGCCAGCAGTGGGGACCCACTCGATGGCTACACCTTC
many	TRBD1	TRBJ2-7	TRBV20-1	CSARDPRQGDYEQYF	TGCAGTGCTAGAGATCCGAGGCAGGGGGACTACGAGCAGTACTTC
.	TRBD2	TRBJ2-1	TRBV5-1	CASSLPGGAREQFF	TGCGCCAGCAGCTTGCCCGGGGGGGCCAGGGAACAGTTCTTC
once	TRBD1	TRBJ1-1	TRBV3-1	CASSPERRDRGNTEAFF	TGTGCCAGCAGCCCAGAGAGGAGGGACAGGGGGAACACTGAAGCTTTCTTT
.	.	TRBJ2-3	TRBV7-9	CASSVEGITDTQYF	TGTGCCAGCAGCGTAGAGGGGATCACAGATACGCAGTATTTT
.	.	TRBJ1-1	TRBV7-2	CASSLSIGATEAFF	TGTGCCAGCAGCTTATCGATAGGGGCAACTGAAGCTTTCTTT
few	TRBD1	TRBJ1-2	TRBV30	CAWSGQGAYGYTF	TGTGCCTGGAGTGGACAGGGAGCCTATGGCTACACCTTC
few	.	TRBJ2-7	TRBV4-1	CASSLSREGDSYEQYF	TGCGCCAGCAGCCTTTCCAGGGAGGGGGACTCCTACGAGCAGTACTTC
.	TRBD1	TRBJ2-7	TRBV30	CAWSVLGQGDEQYF	TGTGCCTGGAGTGTACTCGGACAGGGCGACGAGCAGTACTTC
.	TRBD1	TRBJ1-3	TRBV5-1	CASSPGQAPSGNTIYF	TGCGCCAGCAGCCCCGGACAGGCTCCCTCTGGAAACACCATATATTTT
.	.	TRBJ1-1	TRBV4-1	CASSQDRDTEAFF	TGTGCCAGCAGCCAAGATCGGGACACTGAAGCTTTCTTT
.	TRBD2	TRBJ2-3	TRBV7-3	CASSLLGGGADTQYF	TGTGCCAGCAGCTTACTCGGGGGGGGCGCAGATACGCAGTATTTT
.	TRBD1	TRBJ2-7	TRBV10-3	CAISESTGPEQYF	TGTGCCATCAGTGAGTCGACAGGGCCCGAGCAGTACTTC
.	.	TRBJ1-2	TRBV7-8	CASSCGSTITNYGYTF	TGTGCCAGCAGCTGTGGCAGTACCATTACTAACTATGGCTACACCTTC
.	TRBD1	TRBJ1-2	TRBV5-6	CASSSQGARSYGYTF	TGTGCCAGCAGCTCACAGGGGGCGCGGAGCTATGGCTACACCTTC
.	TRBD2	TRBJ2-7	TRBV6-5	CASSYTARAGGSYEQYF	TGTGCCAGCAGTTACACTGCCCGGGCGGGGGGTTCCTACGAGCAGTACTTC
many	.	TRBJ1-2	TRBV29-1	CSVEDFRGLKNGYTF	TGCAGCGTTGAAGATTTTCGGGGACTCAAAAATGGCTACACCTTC
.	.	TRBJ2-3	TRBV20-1	CSASPRAITDTQYF	TGCAGTGCAAGCCCTCGAGCGATCACAGATACGCAGTATTTT
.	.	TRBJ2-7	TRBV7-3	CASRHSGDSYEQYF	TGTGCCAGCAGACATTCGGGGGATTCCTACGAGCAGTACTTC
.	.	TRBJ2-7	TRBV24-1	CATSGVGRSNEQYF	TGTGCCACCAGTGGGGTAGGGAGAAGCAATGAGCAGTACTTC
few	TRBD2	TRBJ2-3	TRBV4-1	CASSHPGLAAVDTQYF	TGCGCCAGCAGCCACCCGGGACTAGCGGCGGTAGATACGCAGTATTTT
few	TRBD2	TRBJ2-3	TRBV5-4	CASSTSGGTSTDTQYF	TGTGCCAGCAGCACCAGCGGGGGGACTAGCACAGATACGCAGTATTTT
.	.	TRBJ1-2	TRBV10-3	CTISEGFLSAGYGYTF	TGTACCATCAGTGAAGGGTTTTTATCAGCGGGATACGGCTACACCTTC
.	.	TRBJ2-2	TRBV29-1	CSVVSGYTGELFF	TGCAGCGTTGTATCCGGGTACACCGGGGAGCTGTTTTTT
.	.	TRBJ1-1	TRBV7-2	CASSPVSPTGAFF	TGTGCCAGCAGTCCGGTGAGCCCAACCGGAGCTTTCTTT
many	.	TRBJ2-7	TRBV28	CASSTGYEQYF	TGTGCCAGCAGTACAGGCTACGAGCAGTACTTC
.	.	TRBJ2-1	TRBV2	CASSEDYRYNEQFF	TGTGCCAGCAGTGAAGATTACCGATACAATGAGCAGTTCTTC
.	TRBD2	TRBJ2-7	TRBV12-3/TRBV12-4	CASSLKASGHYEQYF	TGTGCCAGCAGTTTAAAAGCTAGCGGGCACTACGAGCAGTACTTC
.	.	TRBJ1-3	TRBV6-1	CASLAGQAGNTIYF	TGTGCCAGCCTAGCCGGGCAGGCTGGAAACACCATATATTTT
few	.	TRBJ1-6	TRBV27	CASSLYRPDSPLHF	TGTGCCAGCAGTTTATATCGGCCCGATTCACCCCTCCACTTT
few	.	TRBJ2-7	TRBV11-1	CASSYDRTETYEQYF	TGTGCCAGCAGCTACGATCGGACAGAAACCTACGAGCAGTACTTC
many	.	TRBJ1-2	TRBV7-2	CASSSRGNYGYTF	TGTGCCAGCAGCTCCAGGGGAAACTATGGCTACACCTTC
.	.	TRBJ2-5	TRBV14	CASSLPAVGQETQYF	TGTGCCAGCAGCCTCCCGGCGGTTGGGCAAGAGACCCAGTACTTC
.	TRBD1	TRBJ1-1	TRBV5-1	CASSPETGGTEAFF	TGCGCCAGCAGCCCCGAAACAGGGGGCACTGAAGCTTTCTTT
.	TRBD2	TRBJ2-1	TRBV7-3	CASSPLGTSGGPSSYNEQFF	TGTGCCAGCAGCCCTCTTGGGACTAGCGGGGGACCCTCCTCCTACAATGAGCAGTTCTTC
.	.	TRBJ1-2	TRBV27	CASSTRGGGVDGGYGYTF	TGTGCCAGCAGTACCCGGGGTGGTGGTGTGGACGGCGGGTATGGCTACACCTTC
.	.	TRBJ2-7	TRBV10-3	CAISVPKFSRYEQYF	TGTGCCATCAGTGTGCCGAAATTCTCACGATACGAGCAGTACTTC
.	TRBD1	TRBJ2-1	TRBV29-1	CSVESGQGRFF	TGCAGCGTTGAATCGGGACAGGGTCGGTTCTTC
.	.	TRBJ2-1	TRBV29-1	CSVLANNEQFF	TGCAGCGTTCTTGCTAACAATGAGCAGTTCTTC
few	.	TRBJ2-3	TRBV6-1	CASSDRAADTQYF	TGTGCCAGCAGTGATCGAGCGGCAGATACGCAGTATTTT
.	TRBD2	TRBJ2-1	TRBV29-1	CSALLIGLDTWDEQFF	TGCAGCGCCCTCCTGATCGGACTAGATACTTGGGATGAGCAGTTCTTC
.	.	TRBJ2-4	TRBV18	CASSPLMSRREMSKNIQYF	TGTGCCAGCTCACCTCTGATGAGCCGACGGGAAATGTCCAAAAACATTCAGTACTTC
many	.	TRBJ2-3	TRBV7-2	CASSGYTDTQYF	TGTGCCAGCTCTGGGTACACAGATACGCAGTATTTT
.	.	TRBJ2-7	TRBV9	CASSVGGASSREQYF	TGTGCCAGCAGCGTAGGCGGGGCATCAAGTCGCGAGCAGTACTTC
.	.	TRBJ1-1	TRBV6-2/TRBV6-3	CASSYLVRIEDTEAFF	TGTGCTAGCAGTTATTTAGTCCGCATTGAGGACACTGAAGCTTTCTTT
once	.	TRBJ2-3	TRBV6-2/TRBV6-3	CASSYAVGRAASDTQYF	TGTGCCAGCAGTTACGCCGTCGGACGAGCGGCCTCAGATACGCAGTATTTT
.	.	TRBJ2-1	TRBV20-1	CSAPDSLSYNEQFF	TGCAGTGCTCCCGACAGTCTGTCCTACAATGAGCAGTTCTTC
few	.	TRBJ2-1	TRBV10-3	CAISDPNEQFF	TGTGCCATCAGCGACCCCAATGAGCAGTTCTTC
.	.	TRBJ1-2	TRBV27	CASSFGRNYGYTF	TGTGCCAGCAGTTTTGGCAGAAACTATGGCTACACCTTC
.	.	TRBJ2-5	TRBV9	CASSGGYRDQETQYF	TGTGCCAGCAGCGGTGGTTACAGGGACCAAGAGACCCAGTACTTC